This is a list of T cell receptor beta chains from one sample in a study of blood T cell repertoires in COVID-19. Clones were sequenced by immunoSEQ multiplex PCR, and TCRdb holds only the in-frame ones, with some missing. The repertoire holds roughly 330,000 clones, 88% seen once, with 3% to 4% in the top ten. The source material was peripheral blood. These receptors all stem from a woman between 50 and 59 years old with active or convalescent COVID-19. Each CDR3 is given with its conserved first and last residue. The D gene is left open where the match is weak. The size of a clone is reported for some rows only, either as once, few or many, or as a class for expanded clones.

CDR3nt: TGTGCCAGCAGCTTGCGGCCTAGCGGGGGCGCCTACGAGCAGTACTTC
CDR3aa: CASSLRPSGGAYEQYF
v_gene: TRBV5-6
d_gene: TRBD2
j_gene: TRBJ2-7
abundance: .

CDR3nt: TGTGCCAGCAGTATGGGACAGAGCTCCTACAATGAGCAGTTCTTC
CDR3aa: CASSMGQSSYNEQFF
v_gene: TRBV27
d_gene: TRBD1
j_gene: TRBJ2-1
abundance: .

CDR3nt: TGTGCCAGCAGCTTAAGTAGGGAGGACACCATATATTTT
CDR3aa: CASSLSREDTIYF
v_gene: TRBV7-3
d_gene: .
j_gene: TRBJ1-3
abundance: .

CDR3nt: TGTGCCAGCAGCCAAGGAGCGGATGGGCGGTTCTTC
CDR3aa: CASSQGADGRFF
v_gene: TRBV4-2
d_gene: .
j_gene: TRBJ2-1
abundance: .

CDR3nt: TGTGCCAGCAGCTTAGGTGGAAGGGGGCCCCTGAACACTGAAGCTTTCTTT
CDR3aa: CASSLGGRGPLNTEAFF
v_gene: TRBV7-3
d_gene: TRBD1
j_gene: TRBJ1-1
abundance: .

CDR3nt: TGTGCCAGCAGCTATTATCAGATCTCTGGGGCCAACGTCCTGACTTTC
CDR3aa: CASSYYQISGANVLTF
v_gene: TRBV21-1
d_gene: .
j_gene: TRBJ2-6
abundance: .

CDR3nt: TGCGCCAGCAGCCAAGATTGGACAACTGAAAAACTGTTTTTT
CDR3aa: CASSQDWTTEKLFF
v_gene: TRBV4-1
d_gene: .
j_gene: TRBJ1-4
abundance: .

CDR3nt: TGTGCCAGCCACAGCGGGGGAGCTGTGAACACTGAAGCTTTCTTT
CDR3aa: CASHSGGAVNTEAFF
v_gene: TRBV19
d_gene: .
j_gene: TRBJ1-1
abundance: once

CDR3nt: TGTGCCAGCAGTTACGGACAGGGCGATCAGCCCCAGCATTTT
CDR3aa: CASSYGQGDQPQHF
v_gene: TRBV2
d_gene: TRBD1
j_gene: TRBJ1-5
abundance: .

CDR3nt: TGTGCCAGCTCAATGGGACAGGGAGATAAGGAAGCTTTCTTT
CDR3aa: CASSMGQGDKEAFF
v_gene: TRBV18
d_gene: TRBD1
j_gene: TRBJ1-1
abundance: few

CDR3nt: TGTGCCAGCAGCTACGACAGGGGATCTGGGAACACTGAAGCTTTCTTT
CDR3aa: CASSYDRGSGNTEAFF
v_gene: TRBV7-8
d_gene: TRBD1
j_gene: TRBJ1-1
abundance: .

CDR3nt: TGTGCCAGCAGTGTTTCGGGAGGCAATCAGCCCCAGCATTTT
CDR3aa: CASSVSGGNQPQHF
v_gene: TRBV2
d_gene: .
j_gene: TRBJ1-5
abundance: .

CDR3nt: TGTGCCATCAAGGTCGGAAGCGGGGACACTGAAGCTTTCTTT
CDR3aa: CAIKVGSGDTEAFF
v_gene: TRBV10-3
d_gene: .
j_gene: TRBJ1-1
abundance: .

CDR3nt: TGTGCCAGCAGCTTAGACAGTCAGCCCCAGCATTTT
CDR3aa: CASSLDSQPQHF
v_gene: TRBV7-2
d_gene: .
j_gene: TRBJ1-5
abundance: .

CDR3nt: TGTGCCAGCAGTTTGCCGCCAGGGGGCGGCAATCAGCCCCAGCATTTT
CDR3aa: CASSLPPGGGNQPQHF
v_gene: TRBV28
d_gene: TRBD1
j_gene: TRBJ1-5
abundance: .

CDR3nt: TGTGCCAGCAGCTTGTTTGGTAGCGATGAGCAGTTCTTC
CDR3aa: CASSLFGSDEQFF
v_gene: TRBV7-6
d_gene: .
j_gene: TRBJ2-1
abundance: .

CDR3nt: TGTGCCAGCAGTTTTCTCACGGTTACTGAAGCTTTCTTT
CDR3aa: CASSFLTVTEAFF
v_gene: TRBV12-3/TRBV12-4
d_gene: .
j_gene: TRBJ1-1
abundance: .

CDR3nt: TGTGCCAGCTCACCGGCGGTGAACACTGAAGCTTTCTTT
CDR3aa: CASSPAVNTEAFF
v_gene: TRBV18
d_gene: .
j_gene: TRBJ1-1
abundance: .

CDR3nt: TGTGCCAGCAGCCCTCAAACAGTGACCCCCTACGAGCAGTACTTC
CDR3aa: CASSPQTVTPYEQYF
v_gene: TRBV7-2
d_gene: .
j_gene: TRBJ2-7
abundance: .

CDR3nt: TGTGCCAGCAGTGACAGGTTACATTCACCCCTCCACTTT
CDR3aa: CASSDRLHSPLHF
v_gene: TRBV3-1/TRBV3-2
d_gene: .
j_gene: TRBJ1-6
abundance: few

CDR3nt: TGTGCCATCAGTGAATTGGACAGGGGTTACGAGCAGTACTTC
CDR3aa: CAISELDRGYEQYF
v_gene: TRBV10-3
d_gene: TRBD1
j_gene: TRBJ2-7
abundance: once

CDR3nt: TGTGCCAGCAGCTTGGTCCACAGGGGAATGAACACTGAAGCTTTCTTT
CDR3aa: CASSLVHRGMNTEAFF
v_gene: TRBV7-3
d_gene: TRBD1
j_gene: TRBJ1-1
abundance: .

CDR3nt: TGTGCCAGCAGCGTTTCAGAAAATCAGCCCCAGCATTTT
CDR3aa: CASSVSENQPQHF
v_gene: TRBV9
d_gene: .
j_gene: TRBJ1-5
abundance: .

CDR3nt: TGTGCCAGTAGTCCAACGGGGTTCGGAAGCAATCAGCCCCAGCATTTT
CDR3aa: CASSPTGFGSNQPQHF
v_gene: TRBV19
d_gene: .
j_gene: TRBJ1-5
abundance: .

CDR3nt: TGTGCCAGCAGGCCTGGGGCTAGCGGGAGGGAAGGGACCCAGTACTTC
CDR3aa: CASRPGASGREGTQYF
v_gene: TRBV28
d_gene: TRBD2
j_gene: TRBJ2-5
abundance: .

CDR3nt: TGTGCCAGCAGTTTATTTGCCCCAGCGGGGGGGTTGTACAATGAGCAGTTCTTC
CDR3aa: CASSLFAPAGGLYNEQFF
v_gene: TRBV27
d_gene: TRBD2
j_gene: TRBJ2-1
abundance: .

CDR3nt: TGCGCCAGCAGCCTCGGACAGGGAGGGGACTACACCTTC
CDR3aa: CASSLGQGGDYTF
v_gene: TRBV5-1
d_gene: TRBD1
j_gene: TRBJ1-2
abundance: .

CDR3nt: TGCGCCAGCAGCTCGTCTCAGGGGGCGGCTGAAAAACTGTTTTTT
CDR3aa: CASSSSQGAAEKLFF
v_gene: TRBV5-1
d_gene: TRBD1
j_gene: TRBJ1-4
abundance: .

CDR3nt: TGTGCCAGCAGCTTCTGGGGCGCGAACAATGAGCAGTTCTTC
CDR3aa: CASSFWGANNEQFF
v_gene: TRBV13
d_gene: .
j_gene: TRBJ2-1
abundance: .

CDR3nt: TGTGCCAGCAGCCGAGGGGGCGGTGGCAATCAGCCCCAGCATTTT
CDR3aa: CASSRGGGGNQPQHF
v_gene: TRBV27
d_gene: TRBD1
j_gene: TRBJ1-5
abundance: .

CDR3nt: TGTGCCAGCAGTTACTCTACGACAGTGAGGAACTTTGCAACTAATGAAAAACTGTTTTTT
CDR3aa: CASSYSTTVRNFATNEKLFF
v_gene: TRBV6-2/TRBV6-3
d_gene: .
j_gene: TRBJ1-4
abundance: .

CDR3nt: TGTGCCAGCAGCTTAAGAACTAGCGGGGGGAAAAGCTCCTACAATGAGCAGTTCTTC
CDR3aa: CASSLRTSGGKSSYNEQFF
v_gene: TRBV7-8
d_gene: TRBD2
j_gene: TRBJ2-1
abundance: .

CDR3nt: TGTGCCATCAGTGAGTCGAACAGGGGTACCTACGAGCAGTACTTC
CDR3aa: CAISESNRGTYEQYF
v_gene: TRBV10-3
d_gene: TRBD1
j_gene: TRBJ2-7
abundance: .

CDR3nt: TGTGCCAGCAGCCAAGAATCAGGACACTATCCCTACGAGCAGTACTTC
CDR3aa: CASSQESGHYPYEQYF
v_gene: TRBV3-1/TRBV3-2
d_gene: .
j_gene: TRBJ2-7
abundance: few

CDR3nt: TGTGCCAGCTCACCAAGCGGACAGGTTTACAATGAGCAGTTCTTC
CDR3aa: CASSPSGQVYNEQFF
v_gene: TRBV18
d_gene: TRBD1
j_gene: TRBJ2-1
abundance: .

CDR3nt: TGTGCCAGCAGCCCTCAACAGGGCTACGATGAAAAACTGTTTTTT
CDR3aa: CASSPQQGYDEKLFF
v_gene: TRBV14
d_gene: .
j_gene: TRBJ1-4
abundance: .

CDR3nt: TGTGCCAGCAGTTACCGGGACAGGGCCGAAAAACTGTTTTTT
CDR3aa: CASSYRDRAEKLFF
v_gene: TRBV6-5
d_gene: TRBD1
j_gene: TRBJ1-4
abundance: .

CDR3nt: TGTGCCAGCAGTTTACGGGGGAGGGTTGTCTACGAGCAGTACTTC
CDR3aa: CASSLRGRVVYEQYF
v_gene: TRBV28
d_gene: TRBD2
j_gene: TRBJ2-7
abundance: .

CDR3nt: TGTGCCAGCTCACCCGACATGGTCCCGACTGGAAACACCATATATTTT
CDR3aa: CASSPDMVPTGNTIYF
v_gene: TRBV18
d_gene: .
j_gene: TRBJ1-3
abundance: .

CDR3nt: TGCGCCAGCAGCCCGGACAGGGGTCTAGGCACCGGGGAGCTGTTTTTT
CDR3aa: CASSPDRGLGTGELFF
v_gene: TRBV5-1
d_gene: TRBD1
j_gene: TRBJ2-2
abundance: .

CDR3nt: TGTGCCAGCTCGCCCGGGACAGGGCGGTACGAGCAGTACTTC
CDR3aa: CASSPGTGRYEQYF
v_gene: TRBV18
d_gene: TRBD1
j_gene: TRBJ2-7
abundance: .

CDR3nt: TGTGCCATCAAGAGTAGCTACGAGCAGTACTTC
CDR3aa: CAIKSSYEQYF
v_gene: TRBV10-3
d_gene: .
j_gene: TRBJ2-7
abundance: .

CDR3nt: TGTGCCAGCAGTACGGCGGGGAGGGATACGCAGTATTTT
CDR3aa: CASSTAGRDTQYF
v_gene: TRBV6-9
d_gene: .
j_gene: TRBJ2-3
abundance: .

CDR3nt: TGTGCCAGCAGCTTATCAGACAGCTCAACTAATGAAAAACTGTTTTTT
CDR3aa: CASSLSDSSTNEKLFF
v_gene: TRBV5-6
d_gene: .
j_gene: TRBJ1-4
abundance: .

CDR3nt: TGTGCCAGCAGCCTGGACAGAGAAGCTTTCTTT
CDR3aa: CASSLDREAFF
v_gene: TRBV7-9
d_gene: .
j_gene: TRBJ1-1
abundance: .

CDR3nt: TGTGCCAGCGACAGGGGCTATAACAATGAGCAGTTCTTC
CDR3aa: CASDRGYNNEQFF
v_gene: TRBV2
d_gene: TRBD1
j_gene: TRBJ2-1
abundance: few

CDR3nt: TGTGCCAGCAGCCCCCGGTTGACACCCCTCCACTTT
CDR3aa: CASSPRLTPLHF
v_gene: TRBV6-5
d_gene: .
j_gene: TRBJ1-6
abundance: .

CDR3nt: TGTGCCTGGAGTGTGGAGAATTCACCCCTCCACTTT
CDR3aa: CAWSVENSPLHF
v_gene: TRBV30
d_gene: .
j_gene: TRBJ1-6
abundance: .

CDR3nt: TGCGCCAGTGGGACAGGGGTCCTTGGAGAGACCCAGTACTTC
CDR3aa: CASGTGVLGETQYF
v_gene: TRBV5-1
d_gene: TRBD1
j_gene: TRBJ2-5
abundance: .

CDR3nt: TGTGCCGGATCAGGGCTGGGGTACGAGCAGTACTTC
CDR3aa: CAGSGLGYEQYF
v_gene: TRBV28
d_gene: .
j_gene: TRBJ2-7
abundance: once

CDR3nt: TGTGCCAGCAGCCTCACCAGGGACACTGAAGCTTTCTTT
CDR3aa: CASSLTRDTEAFF
v_gene: TRBV11-2
d_gene: .
j_gene: TRBJ1-1
abundance: once

CDR3nt: TGCGCCAGCAGCTCTCTAGGGGATTTCAGAAACACCATATATTTT
CDR3aa: CASSSLGDFRNTIYF
v_gene: TRBV5-1
d_gene: .
j_gene: TRBJ1-3
abundance: .